This T cell receptor (beta chain) came from a study of T cell responses to AZD1222 COVID-19 vaccine. The table came from immunoSEQ multiplex PCR; TCRdb's copy has only in-frame clones and leaves some out. In total, the table holds about 140,000 clones. To note about this clone: The antigen remains undetermined.

The study, taken as a whole, reports: The number of AZD1222 recipients seropositive at baseline was only five or six. Clonal diversity was possibly underestimated; the donors were predominantly white British and more often female. Only after the peak T cell response were repertoires sampled. Vaccine-associated CD4 TCRs ranged over spike, dominating at 160-218 and 743-854.

The sequencing input was peripheral blood. The source of this sequence is an adult in good health.

This CDR3 is CASSSPGSTNEKLFF. The CDR3 nucleotides are TGCGCCAGCAGCTCCCCAGGGTCGACGAATGAAAAACTGTTTTTT. The chain carries TRBV5-1 and TRBJ1-4, with D possibly being TRBD1 (5 bases). This CDR3 region has 15 residues. V dropped 3 bases and J dropped 5 bases, with 14 bases sitting between them. Germline V gene sequence: CDR1 SGHRS, CDR2 YFSETQ.